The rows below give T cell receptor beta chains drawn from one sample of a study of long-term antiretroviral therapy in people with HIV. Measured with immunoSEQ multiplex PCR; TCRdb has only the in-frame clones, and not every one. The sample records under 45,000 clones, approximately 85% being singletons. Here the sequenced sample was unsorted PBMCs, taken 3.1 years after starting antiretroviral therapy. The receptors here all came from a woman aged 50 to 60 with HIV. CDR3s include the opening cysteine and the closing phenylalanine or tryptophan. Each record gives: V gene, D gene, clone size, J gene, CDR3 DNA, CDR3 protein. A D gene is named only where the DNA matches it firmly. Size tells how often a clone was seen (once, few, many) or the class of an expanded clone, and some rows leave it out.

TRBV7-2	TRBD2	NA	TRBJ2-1	TGTGCCAGCAGCTTGGACCTCTCGCGGGGGTACAATGAGCAGTTCTTC	CASSLDLSRGYNEQFF
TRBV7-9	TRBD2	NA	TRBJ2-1	TGTGCCAGCAGCCCCCGGGGGGGCCGGGATGAGCAGTTCTTC	CASSPRGGRDEQFF
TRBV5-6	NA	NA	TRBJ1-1	TGTGCCAGCAGCTTGCCCGGGTGGGGGAAGGTTGAAGCTTTCTTT	CASSLPGWGKVEAFF
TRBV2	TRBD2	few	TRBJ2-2	TGTGCCAGCAGTTTCCTAGCGGGGGCGGGGGAGCTGTTTTTT	CASSFLAGAGELFF
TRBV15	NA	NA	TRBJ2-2	TGTGCCACCAGCAGGGAAATTCTGCCGCCCGGGGAGCTGTTTTTT	CATSREILPPGELFF
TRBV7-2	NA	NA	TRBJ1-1	TGTGCCAGCAGCAGAAGCGGGCGTCGGACTGAAGCTTTCTTT	CASSRSGRRTEAFF
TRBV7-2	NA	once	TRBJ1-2	TGTGCCAGCAGCTCGTTAGGGGTGTCCCCTAACTATGGCTACACCTTC	CASSSLGVSPNYGYTF
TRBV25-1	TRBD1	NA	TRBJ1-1	TGTGCCAGCGGACAGGGGATGAACACTGAAGCTTTCTTT	CASGQGMNTEAFF
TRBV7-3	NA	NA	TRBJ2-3	TGTGCCAGCAGCTTAGCGTTCCAGGGGGGAAGCACAGATACGCAGTATTTT	CASSLAFQGGSTDTQYF
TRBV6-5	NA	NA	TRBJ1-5	TGTGCCAGCAGAACATCGAAGGGGCAGCCCCAGCATTTT	CASRTSKGQPQHF
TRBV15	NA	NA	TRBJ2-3	TGTGCCACCAGCAGAGTCGCCCCAGGCGGTCCAGATACGCAGTATTTT	CATSRVAPGGPDTQYF
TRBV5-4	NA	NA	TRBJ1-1	TGTGCCAGCAGCTTTGGAGTTCCCACTGAAGCTTTCTTT	CASSFGVPTEAFF
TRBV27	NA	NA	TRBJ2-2	TGTGCCAGCAGTTTCCTCGATCTGATAGGGACTGGGGAGCTGTTTTTT	CASSFLDLIGTGELFF
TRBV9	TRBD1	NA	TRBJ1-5	TGTGCCAGCAGCGTAGGGGGAGGGGGCCAGCCCCAGCATTTT	CASSVGGGGQPQHF
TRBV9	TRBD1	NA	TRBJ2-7	TGTGCCAGCAGCGTAGCCCCCACAGGGGCCGCCGAGCAGTACTTC	CASSVAPTGAAEQYF
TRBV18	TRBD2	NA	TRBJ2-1	TGTGCCAGCTCACCATCGGGCGGGGGGGCCGGCAATGAGCAGTTCTTC	CASSPSGGGAGNEQFF
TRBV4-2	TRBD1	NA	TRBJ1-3	TGTGCCAGCAGCCAACCCGGGACAGCGATCTCTGGAAACACCATATATTTT	CASSQPGTAISGNTIYF
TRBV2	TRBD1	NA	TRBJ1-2	TGTGCCAGCAGCCAGACAGGGGGCTATGGCTACACCTTC	CASSQTGGYGYTF
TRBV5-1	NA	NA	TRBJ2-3	TGCGCCAGCAGCCCGACGGCCGGGACAGATACGCAGTATTTT	CASSPTAGTDTQYF
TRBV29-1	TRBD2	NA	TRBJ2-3	TGCAGCGTTGAAGAGCTAGCGGGGGGGCCGGTAGCAGATACGCAGTATTTT	CSVEELAGGPVADTQYF
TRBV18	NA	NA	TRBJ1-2	TGTGCCAGCTCACCCACAGGAGGCTATGGCTACACCTTC	CASSPTGGYGYTF
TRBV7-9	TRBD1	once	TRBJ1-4	TGTGCCAGCAGGCCGAAGGGACAGGGGAATGAAAAACTGTTTTTT	CASRPKGQGNEKLFF
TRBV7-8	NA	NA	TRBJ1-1	TGTGCCAGCAGCCAAAAGAGGGTGAGGGAGTCGGGCACTGAAGCTTTCTTT	CASSQKRVRESGTEAFF
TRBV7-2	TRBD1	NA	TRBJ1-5	TGTGCCAGCAGCTTAAGACAGGGGGCAGGCCAGCCCCAGCATTTT	CASSLRQGAGQPQHF
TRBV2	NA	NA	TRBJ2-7	TGTGCCAGCAGTGGGGGGAAATCCTACGAGCAGTACTTC	CASSGGKSYEQYF
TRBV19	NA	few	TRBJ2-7	TGTGCCAGTAGTACCAACGCGGGTTACGAGCAGTACTTC	CASSTNAGYEQYF
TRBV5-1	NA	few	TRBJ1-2	TGCGCCAGCAGCACGACCCAGGGGAAGGAATATGGCTACACCTTC	CASSTTQGKEYGYTF
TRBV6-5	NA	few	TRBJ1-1	TGTGCCAGCTCCCCGGGAACTCCTCTCGATGAAGCTTTCTTT	CASSPGTPLDEAFF
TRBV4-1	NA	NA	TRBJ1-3	TGCGCGGCCAGCAGTGGGGACATCTCTGGAAACACCATATATTTT	CAASSGDISGNTIYF
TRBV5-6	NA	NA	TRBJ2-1	TGTGCCAGCAGCTTTGCAGGAGGGGATGAGCAGTTCTTC	CASSFAGGDEQFF